One sample yielded the 17 T cell receptor beta chains listed below, sequenced in a study of identical twins. TCRdb reprocessed the 5' RACE reads via MiXCR and lists one record per CDR3 protein. The sample includes around 670,000 distinct CDR3 sequences, around 6% of them seen just once. Sequences were obtained from naive T cells sorted from blood. The receptor set was obtained from a man younger than 35 in good health.

The CDR3 loop reads CASSPGPYEQFF. The CDR3, as DNA: TGTGCCAGCAGCCCGGGCCCGTATGAGCAGTTCTTC. This chain joins TRBV28 and TRBJ2-1; no clear D gene. Germline loops: CDR1 MDHEN, CDR2 SYDVKM. This CDR3 spans 12 amino acids. Trimming left V 6 bases short and J 8 bases short, with 11 bases between.

This clonotype was seen more than once but under ten times. The chain carries TRBV12-3 or TRBV12-4 and TRBJ2-3; 8 bases align to TRBD2. After removal of 5 bases from V and 3 bases from J, the junction contained 7 bases not matched to a gene. The CDR3 length is 15 residues. The CDR3 DNA reads TGTGCCAGCAGTCCGGGGGGGCCTGGGACAGATACGCAGTATTTT. Encoded protein: CASSPGGPGTDTQYF.

This clonotype has ten or more counts. This chain joins TRBV6-5 and TRBJ2-7; perhaps TRBD1 as D (6 bases). The CDR3 spans 11 residues. V lost 2 bases and J 7 bases, leaving 6 bases between the germline ends. Germline-derived CDR1 and CDR2 are MNHEY and SVGAGI. The CDR3 sequence is CASSYGQEQYF. CDR3 coding DNA: TGTGCCAGCAGTTACGGACAGGAGCAGTACTTC.

This clonotype was observed many times. This CDR3 is CSADRGSGYGTDTQYF. The CDR3 DNA is TGCAGTGCTGACAGGGGGTCGGGTTACGGCACAGATACGCAGTATTTT. The chain carries TRBV20-1 and TRBJ2-3, with TRBD1 matching 9 bases. With 5 bases clipped from V and 1 base from J, the junction kept 10 bases outside the gene matches. This CDR3 is 16 amino acids long. The germline CDR1 and CDR2 sequences are DFQATT and SNEGSKA (reference sequence).

The CDR3 region is CAWRTLPQYF. In nucleotides, the CDR3 is TGTGCCTGGAGGACCTTACCGCAGTACTTC. This chain joins TRBV30 and TRBJ2-7, with D hard to call. CDR3 size: 10 residues. Germline loops: CDR1 GTSNPN, CDR2 SVGIG (reference sequence). V dropped 3 bases and J dropped 9 bases, with 9 bases sitting between them.

This clonotype was picked up many times. This chain uses TRBV12-3 or TRBV12-4 with TRBJ1-2; 10 nucleotides line up with TRBD1. V lost 5 bases and J lost 0; bases outside the gene matches: 9. The CDR3 spans 17 residues. The CDR3 loop is CASSPGQGTFPNYGYTF. CDR3 in DNA: TGTGCCAGCAGTCCGGGACAGGGGACCTTCCCTAACTATGGCTACACCTTC.

A few counts support this clonotype. This chain connects TRBV19 to TRBJ2-5; 8 bases match TRBD2. The CDR3 has 15 amino acids. The germline V gene encodes CDR1 LNHDA and CDR2 SQIVND (reference sequence). V gave up 2 bases and J gave up 3 bases; unmatched junction bases: 5. The CDR3 loop reads CASSIYDSGKETQYF. In DNA, the CDR3 is TGTGCCAGTAGTATATACGATAGCGGGAAAGAGACCCAGTACTTC.

This rearrangement joins TRBV20-1 to TRBJ2-5, with D uncertain. The CDR3 is made up of 13 amino acids. Germline V gene lookup returns CDR1 DFQATT and CDR2 SNEGSKA (reference sequence). Trimming left V 2 bases short and J 3 bases short, with 10 bases between. DNA of the CDR3: TGCAGTGCTAGAATCCAAGGAAAAGAGACCCAGTACTTC. Translated: CSARIQGKETQYF.

This clonotype was counted many times. V usage is TRBV20-1 and J usage is TRBJ1-1, with a weak D call TRBD1 (6 bases). The CDR3 is 14 amino acids. Germline CDR1 and CDR2: DFQATT and SNEGSKA (reference sequence). V gave up 5 bases and J gave up 1 base, with 14 bases separating them. The CDR3 DNA reads TGCAGTGCTCTCAAGGGGGGGTGGAACACTGAAGCTTTCTTT. It specifies CSALKGGWNTEAFF.

This clonotype occurred many times. The chain couples TRBV5-1 to TRBJ1-4, with D possibly being TRBD1 (5 bases). The germline CDR1 and CDR2 sequences are SGHRS and YFSETQ. CDR3 length equals 14 residues. The ends were cut back, 0 bases at V and 5 bases at J, with 8 bases in the middle. The CDR3 nucleotides are TGCGCCAGCAGCTTGGAAGGGGTAAATGAAAAACTGTTTTTT. This encodes CASSLEGVNEKLFF.

The gene calls are TRBV10-3 and TRBJ2-5; 7 bases line up with TRBD1. The CDR3 covers 15 residues. Germline CDR1 ENHRY, CDR2 SYGVKD. The trim removed 0 bases at V and 4 bases at J, leaving 5 bases unmatched. The CDR3 spells CAISESKGGGETQYF. The CDR3 DNA reads as TGTGCCATCAGTGAGTCGAAAGGGGGCGGAGAGACCCAGTACTTC.

This clonotype was seen ten or more times. The chain combines TRBV29-1 with TRBJ1-1; D gene unclear. Germline V CDR1 and CDR2: SQVTM, ANQGSEA. There are 12 residues in the CDR3. V lost 3 bases and J lost 5, with 10 bases in between. The CDR3 coding sequence is TGCAGCGTTGATCTGGGGAGAACTGAAGCTTTCTTT. Translating it yields CSVDLGRTEAFF.

This clonotype has more than one count but fewer than ten. The gene calls are TRBV12-3 or TRBV12-4 and TRBJ1-5, with D hard to call. Trimming removed 5 bases at V and 3 bases at J, with 14 bases between. This CDR3 has 15 residues. The CDR3 region is CASSPGGWDNQPQHF. The CDR3 DNA reads TGTGCCAGCAGTCCGGGAGGGTGGGACAATCAGCCCCAGCATTTT.

This clonotype was detected ten times or more. CDR3 nucleotide sequence: TGCGCCAGCAGCTTGAGGGACTTCTCTACAGATGAGCAGTTCTTC. Its protein is CASSLRDFSTDEQFF. The rearrangement joins TRBV5-1 to TRBJ2-1, with D maybe TRBD2 (6 bases). The CDR3 totals 15 residues. In germline, CDR1 is SGHRS, CDR2 YFSETQ. Trimming stripped 1 base from V and 8 bases from J, with 16 bases between. Looking up the rest from reference TRBV5-1 and TRBJ2-1 gives the full variable domain: KAGVTQTPRYLIKTRGQQVTLSCSPISGHRSVSWYQQTPGQGLQFLFEYFSETQRNKGNFPGRFSGRQFSNSRSEMNVSTLELGDSALYLCASSLRDFSTDEQFFGPGTRLTVL.

This clonotype has ten or more counts. The rearrangement links TRBV5-6 to TRBJ2-3; 8 nucleotides match TRBD2. The V gene's germline CDR1 is SGHDT and CDR2 YYEEEE. CDR3 size: 16 residues. Germline trimming cut 0 bases from V and 2 bases from J; bases unmatched to any gene: 5. The CDR3 DNA sequence: TGTGCCAGCAGCTTGGTAGGAGCGGGAGACACAGATACGCAGTATTTT. This translates into CASSLVGAGDTDTQYF.

This clonotype has ten or more counts. The chain recombines TRBV5-1 with TRBJ1-4; 8 bases are a match to TRBD1. Germline CDR1 and CDR2: SGHRS and YFSETQ. Trimming cost V 4 bases and J 6 bases; bases outside gene matches: 5. CDR3 length equals 14 residues. In DNA form, the CDR3 reads TGCGCCAGCAGCCGGGACAGGAGTGATGAAAAACTGTTTTTT. It codes for CASSRDRSDEKLFF.

The chain recombines TRBV4-1 with TRBJ2-6; no clear D gene. V was trimmed by 6 bases and J by 3 bases, leaving 3 bases between them. The CDR3 totals 12 residues. Per the germline V gene, CDR1 is MGHRA and CDR2 is YSYEKL. The CDR3 DNA is TGCGCCAGCAGGGATGGGGCCAACGTCCTGACTTTC. Translated: CASRDGANVLTF.